In its sample, the clone carrying this T cell receptor (beta chain) was seen a few times. This CDR3 has 13 residues. Germline CDR1 is LGHDT and CDR2 is YNNKEL (reference sequence). V dropped 4 bases and J dropped 4 bases, with 11 bases sitting between them. The data belong to a study of blood T cells in healthy people across ages. A second about 7 to 12 cycle PCR used barcoded and J-beta primers. Every cDNA molecule carried a tag from a template-switch adaptor bearing 12 random nucleotides. Researchers report that each sample yielded at least 2.5 million CDR3-containing paired-end reads. Using its own MiXCR run on the 5' RACE reads, TCRdb lists one record per CDR3 protein. The data contain hundreds of thousands of distinct CDR3 sequences, around 48% of them singletons. Each donor had around 9.8 milliliters of peripheral blood drawn.

The TCR comes from a man under 40 in good health. The chain combines TRBV3-1 with TRBJ2-7; TRBD2 might be the D (6 bases). The sample was blood. The CDR3: CASSREVEYEQYF. The CDR3 DNA follows: TGTGCCAGCAGCCGGGAGGTAGAATACGAGCAGTACTTC.